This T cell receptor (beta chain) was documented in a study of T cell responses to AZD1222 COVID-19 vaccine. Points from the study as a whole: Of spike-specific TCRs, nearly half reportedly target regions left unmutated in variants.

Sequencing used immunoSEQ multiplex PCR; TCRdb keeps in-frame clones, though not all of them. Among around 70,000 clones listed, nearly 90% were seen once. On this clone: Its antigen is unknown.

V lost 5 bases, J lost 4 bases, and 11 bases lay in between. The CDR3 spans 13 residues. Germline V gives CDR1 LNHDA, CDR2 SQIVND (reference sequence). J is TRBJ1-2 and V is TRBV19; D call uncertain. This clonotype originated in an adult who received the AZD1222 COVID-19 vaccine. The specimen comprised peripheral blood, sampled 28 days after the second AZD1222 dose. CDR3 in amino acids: CASSVYGSYGYTF. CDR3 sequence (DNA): TGTGCCAGTAGTGTATATGGGTCCTATGGCTACACCTTC.